The sequence of this T cell receptor (beta chain) was determined in a study of blood T cell repertoires in COVID-19. The wider study: Italy, Spain and the United States were the sources of the convalescent and acute COVID-19 samples. T cells, B-cell-depleted T cells, or PBMCs provided the cDNA or gDNA that served as material.

Trimming cost V 0 bases and J 7 bases; bases outside gene matches: 12. Germline assignment: CDR1 LGHDT and CDR2 YNNKEL (reference sequence). This CDR3 contains 17 residues. Libraries were prepared by immunoSEQ multiplex PCR; TCRdb keeps only in-frame clonotypes and omits some of them. Of tens of thousands of clones in the sample, 85% to 90% were seen once. The receptor's source is a man aged 55 to 70 with acute or convalescent COVID-19. The chain combines TRBV3-1 (or the pseudogene TRBV3-2) with TRBJ2-3; the match to TRBD2 covers 8 bases. Material: peripheral blood. CDR3 in amino acids: CASSQDRAGGRRNTQYF. The CDR3, as DNA: TGTGCCAGCAGCCAAGATCGGGCGGGAGGCCGGAGAAATACGCAGTATTTT.